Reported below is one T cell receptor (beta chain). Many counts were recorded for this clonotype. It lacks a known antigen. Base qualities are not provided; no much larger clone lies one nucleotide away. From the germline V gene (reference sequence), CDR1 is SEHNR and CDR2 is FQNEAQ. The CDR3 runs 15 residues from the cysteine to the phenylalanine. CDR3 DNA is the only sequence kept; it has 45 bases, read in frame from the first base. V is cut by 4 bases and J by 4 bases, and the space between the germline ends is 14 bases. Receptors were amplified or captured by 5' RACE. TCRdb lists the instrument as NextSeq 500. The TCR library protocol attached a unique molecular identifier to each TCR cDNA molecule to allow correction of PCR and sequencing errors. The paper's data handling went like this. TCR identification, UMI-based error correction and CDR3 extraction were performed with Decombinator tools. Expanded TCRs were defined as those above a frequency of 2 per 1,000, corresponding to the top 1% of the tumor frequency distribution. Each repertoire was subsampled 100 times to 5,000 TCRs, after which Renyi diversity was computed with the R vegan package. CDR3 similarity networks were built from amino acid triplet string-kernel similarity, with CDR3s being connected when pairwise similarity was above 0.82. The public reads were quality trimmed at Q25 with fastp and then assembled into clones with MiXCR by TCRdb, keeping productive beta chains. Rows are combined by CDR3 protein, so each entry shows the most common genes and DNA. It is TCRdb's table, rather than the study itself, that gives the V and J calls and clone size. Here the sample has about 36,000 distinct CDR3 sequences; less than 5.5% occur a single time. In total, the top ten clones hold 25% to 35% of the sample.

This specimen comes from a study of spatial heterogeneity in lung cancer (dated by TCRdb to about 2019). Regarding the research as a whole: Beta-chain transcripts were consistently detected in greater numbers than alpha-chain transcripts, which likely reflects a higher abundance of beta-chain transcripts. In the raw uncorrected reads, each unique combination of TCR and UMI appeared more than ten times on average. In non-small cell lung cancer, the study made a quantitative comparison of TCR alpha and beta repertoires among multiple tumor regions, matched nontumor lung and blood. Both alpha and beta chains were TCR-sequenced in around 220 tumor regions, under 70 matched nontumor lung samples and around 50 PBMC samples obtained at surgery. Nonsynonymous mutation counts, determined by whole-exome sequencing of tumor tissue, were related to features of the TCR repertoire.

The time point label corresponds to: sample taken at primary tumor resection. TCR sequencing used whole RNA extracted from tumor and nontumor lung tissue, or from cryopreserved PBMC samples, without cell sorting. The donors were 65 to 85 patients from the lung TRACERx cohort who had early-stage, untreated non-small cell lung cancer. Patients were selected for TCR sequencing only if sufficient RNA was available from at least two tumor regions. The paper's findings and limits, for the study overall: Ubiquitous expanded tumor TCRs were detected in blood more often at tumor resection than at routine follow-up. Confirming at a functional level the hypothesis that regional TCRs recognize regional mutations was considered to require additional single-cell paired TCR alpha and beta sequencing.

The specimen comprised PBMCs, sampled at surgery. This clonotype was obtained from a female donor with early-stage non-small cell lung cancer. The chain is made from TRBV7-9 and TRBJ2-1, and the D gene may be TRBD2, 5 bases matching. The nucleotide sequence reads TGTGCCAGCAGCTCGGGCTCGTCGGGGTACAATGAGCAGTTCTTC. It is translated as CASSSGSSGYNEQFF.